Presented here are 19 T cell receptor beta chains from one specimen sequenced in a study of T cell responses to AZD1222 COVID-19 vaccine. Using immunoSEQ multiplex PCR, the repertoire was profiled, and TCRdb retains in-frame clones only, with some absent. The sample holds some 160,000 clones; roughly nine tenths are singletons and the top ten take 0.85% to 1.1%. Sequences were derived from peripheral blood, sampled 28 days after the second AZD1222 dose. The receptors shown here come from an adult who received the AZD1222 COVID-19 vaccine.

This clone turned up a few times. The chain employs TRBV11-3 and TRBJ1-1; 7 bases align to TRBD1. CDR1 is SGHNT and CDR2 is YENEEA in the germline V gene. CDR3 length: 14 residues. V was clipped by 5 bases and J by 10 bases; unmatched bases: 13. The CDR3 DNA is TGTGCCAGCAGCGTTCTAAGGGGGCCCCAGGTAGCTTTCTTT. This sequence encodes CASSVLRGPQVAFF.

CDR3 sequence (DNA): TGTGCCAGCAGCGTAGATAAAGAGCCCCAGCATTTT. Translation gives CASSVDKEPQHF. The rearrangement joins TRBV5-6 to TRBJ1-5; D remains ambiguous. Germline CDR1 reads SGHDT; CDR2 reads YYEEEE. The CDR3 is made up of 12 amino acids. Trimming cost V 4 bases and J 8 bases, with 10 bases left between them.

This clone was recorded once. Its ends do not fully match the called genes, so a read error is possible. The chain couples TRBV5-6 to TRBJ1-2, with 9 bases matching TRBD1. The CDR3 covers 13 residues. Germline V gene sequence: CDR1 SGHDT, CDR2 YYEEEE. The CDR3 coding sequence is TGTGCCAGCAGAACCGGGACAGGGCCCTATCTCTTCTTC. As protein: CASRTGTGPYLFF.

The chain uses TRBV5-4 and TRBJ2-7; 9 bases fit TRBD1. V gave up 5 bases and J gave up 5 bases; unmatched junction bases: 14. The CDR3 loop spans 16 amino acids. The germline CDR1 and CDR2 sequences are SGHNT and YYREEE (reference sequence). CDR3 amino acids: CASSSEAGTGRDEQYF. The CDR3 coding sequence is TGTGCCAGCAGTTCAGAAGCCGGGACAGGGAGGGACGAGCAGTACTTC.

CDR3 nucleotide sequence: TGTGCCAGCTCACGACCAGGGGGCAACGGTTTCTTT. This gives the protein CASSRPGGNGFF. V gene TRBV18 combines with J gene TRBJ1-1; 8 positions agree with TRBD1. Trimming removed 4 bases from V and 13 bases from J; junction bases left unmatched: 8. The CDR3 totals 12 residues. CDR1 is KGHSH and CDR2 is LQKENI in the germline V gene.

This chain connects TRBV5-8 to TRBJ2-1, with D unresolved. Per the germline V gene, CDR1 is SGHTS and CDR2 is YDEGEE. The germline V and J ends were trimmed by 5 bases and 4 bases, with 13 bases remaining between them. The CDR3 is 14 amino acids. In nucleotides, the CDR3 is TGTGCCAGCAGACCACTTAAAGCTTACAATGAGCAGTTCTTC. It translates to CASRPLKAYNEQFF.

The chain joins TRBV5-1 to TRBJ2-4, with D unclear. CDR3 length equals 15 residues. Germline V gene data show CDR1 as SGHRS and CDR2 as YFSETQ. Trimming removed 0 bases from V and 8 bases from J, with 15 bases in between. The CDR3 reads CASSLGPHGRDIQYF. The CDR3 coding sequence is TGCGCCAGCAGCTTGGGTCCCCACGGCAGAGACATTCAGTACTTC.

The chain joins TRBV11-2 to TRBJ1-1; D is possibly TRBD1 (6 bases). The germline gives CDR1 SGHAT, CDR2 FQNNGV. V shed 2 bases and J shed 0 bases, with 10 bases lying between them. The CDR3 consists of 15 residues. The CDR3 is CASSLSQGMNTEAFF. As DNA, the CDR3 is TGTGCCAGCAGCTTATCCCAGGGGATGAACACTGAAGCTTTCTTT.

The chain is built from TRBV9 and TRBJ2-5, with D perhaps matching TRBD2 (5 bases). Deletions cut 3 bases from V and 5 bases from J, with 17 bases between. The germline gives CDR1 SGDLS, CDR2 YYNGEE. The CDR3 length is 15 residues. CDR3 protein: CASSAYKLDWETQYF. CDR3 DNA sequence: TGTGCCAGCAGCGCCTACAAACTAGACTGGGAGACCCAGTACTTC.

The chain combines TRBV3-1 (or the pseudogene TRBV3-2) with TRBJ2-1; 13 nucleotides align to TRBD2. The junction had 6 bases not matched to a gene; V was cut back by 0 bases and J by 7 bases. This CDR3 is 17 amino acids long. Germline V gene data show CDR1 as LGHDT and CDR2 as YNNKEL (reference sequence). CDR3 sequence reads: CASSQDTSGGAGNEQFF. The CDR3 nucleotides read TGTGCCAGCAGCCAAGATACTAGCGGGGGGGCCGGGAATGAGCAGTTCTTC.

Details on this clone: Its ends do not fully match the called genes, so a read error is possible. The V call is TRBV6-6, the J call TRBJ1-5; 7 bases fit TRBD1. CDR1 is MNHNY and CDR2 is SVGAGI in the germline V gene (reference sequence). This CDR3 spans 16 amino acids. The CDR3 sequence: CASRYERWDSSQPQHF. As DNA, the CDR3 is TGTGCCAGCAGATACGAACGGTGGGACAGCAGTCAGCCCCAGCATTTT.

This clone was counted a few times. This chain uses TRBV12-5 with TRBJ1-2; the match to TRBD1 covers 7 bases. V was pared by 5 bases and J by 0 bases, with 3 bases of the junction left unmatched. Germline V lookup: CDR1 LGHNT, CDR2 FRNRAP. This CDR3 is built from 14 residues. CDR3 protein: CASGKGQTNYGYTF. The CDR3 region has the DNA TGTGCTAGTGGTAAGGGACAGACTAACTATGGCTACACCTTC.

The chain combines TRBV25-1 with TRBJ1-6, with D unclear. CDR3 length equals 13 residues. From germline, CDR1 is MGHDK and CDR2 SYGVNS. The V gene lost 7 bases and the J gene lost 7 bases, with 11 bases spanning the gap. The CDR3 DNA sequence: TGTGCCAGCAACGACCTAGGAAATTCACCCCTCCACTTT. Amino acid sequence: CASNDLGNSPLHF.

The V call is TRBV4-1, the J call TRBJ2-1, with no clear D. Deletions cut 4 bases from V and 0 bases from J, with 10 bases between. CDR1 and CDR2 (germline): MGHRA, YSYEKL. CDR3 length: 15 residues. The CDR3 bases are TGCGCCAGCAGCCCCACGGCAAGCTCCTACAATGAGCAGTTCTTC. Protein product: CASSPTASSYNEQFF.

This sequence joins TRBV18 and TRBJ2-2; D is ambiguous. Germline V gene lookup returns CDR1 KGHSH and CDR2 LQKENI. The CDR3 is 15 residues long. Trimming left V 5 bases short and J 4 bases short, with 14 bases between. The CDR3 loop reads CASSYLSDFTGELFF. The CDR3 bases are TGTGCCAGCTCATATCTGTCAGATTTCACCGGGGAGCTGTTTTTT.

This chain links TRBV2 with TRBJ2-1; 7 positions match TRBD1. V lost 7 bases and J lost 4; bases outside the gene matches: 4. Germline V CDR1 and CDR2: SNHLY, FYNNEI. CDR3 length: 13 amino acids. Here the CDR3 DNA reads TGTGCCAGCACCCAGGACAGGTACAATGAGCAGTTCTTC. It yields the protein CASTQDRYNEQFF.

This rearrangement joins TRBV19 to TRBJ1-1; TRBD1 might be the D (6 bases). Germline loops: CDR1 LNHDA, CDR2 SQIVND (reference sequence). The CDR3 totals 15 residues. The V end was cut by 7 bases, the J end by 1 base, with 16 bases between. CDR3 region: CASTPPGGGNTEAFF. DNA of the CDR3: TGTGCCAGTACCCCTCCTGGAGGGGGGAACACTGAAGCTTTCTTT.

The chain has TRBV4-2 and TRBJ1-1, with 8 positions matching TRBD1. CDR3 length: 14 residues. V lost 4 bases, J lost 0 bases, and 1 base stayed unmatched. Looked up from germline, CDR1 is LGHNA and CDR2 is YNFKEQ. CDR3 residues: CASSPRGLNTEAFF. The CDR3 nucleotides read TGTGCCAGCAGCCCCAGGGGGCTGAACACTGAAGCTTTCTTT.

The sample holds a few counts of this clone. The chain joins TRBV4-2 to TRBJ2-2; 12 bases agree with TRBD2. Trimming cost V 0 bases and J 5 bases; bases outside gene matches: 7. This CDR3 spans 18 amino acids. In germline, CDR1 is LGHNA, CDR2 YNFKEQ. The CDR3 DNA reads TGTGCCAGCAGCCAAGATCCTAGCGGGGGGGCCCCAACCGGGGAGCTGTTTTTT. Translating it yields CASSQDPSGGAPTGELFF.